Listed below are T cell receptor beta chains from one sample, sequenced in a study of cytomegalovirus exposure and HLA in healthy donors. Assay used: immunoSEQ multiplex PCR; TCRdb lists only in-frame clones, some missing. The sample consists of fewer than 70,000 clones, 73% of them appearing once. Material: PBMCs. The receptors were gathered from a man aged 50 to 59 in good health and CMV-seronegative. CDR3s include the opening cysteine and the closing phenylalanine or tryptophan. D genes are given only for firm matches. Clone size is shown for a subset of rows, as once, few, many or a class of expanded clone.

CASSVVSGRSSGNTIYF	TGTGCCAGCAGTGTTGTTTCTGGGAGAAGCTCTGGAAACACCATATATTTT	TRBV6-1	TRBJ1-3	NA	few
CASSFGGAMPNTEAFF	TGCGCCAGCAGCTTTGGGGGCGCAATGCCCAACACTGAAGCTTTCTTT	TRBV5-1	TRBJ1-1	NA	NA
CASSAAGSEKLFF	TGTGCCAGCAGCGCTGCAGGATCCGAAAAACTGTTTTTT	TRBV6-5	TRBJ1-4	NA	once
CASSSGLAYEQYF	TGTGCCAGCAGCTCCGGACTAGCCTACGAGCAGTACTTC	TRBV13	TRBJ2-7	TRBD2	NA
CASTPRGRSSYNEQFF	TGCGCCAGCACCCCCCGGGGGAGAAGCTCCTACAATGAGCAGTTCTTC	TRBV5-1	TRBJ2-1	NA	NA
CAWSVGEVGYTF	TGTGCCTGGAGTGTAGGGGAGGTTGGCTACACCTTC	TRBV30	TRBJ1-2	NA	once
CASSYRGRKNIQYF	TGTGCCAGCAGTTACAGGGGGCGGAAAAACATTCAGTACTTC	TRBV7-2	TRBJ2-4	TRBD1	NA
CASSLAGGAPGELFF	TGTGCCAGCAGCTTAGCTGGGGGGGCCCCCGGGGAGCTGTTTTTT	TRBV7-9	TRBJ2-2	NA	NA
CATQEGSYNSPLHF	TGTGCCACCCAGGAGGGCTCCTATAATTCACCCCTCCACTTT	TRBV27	TRBJ1-6	NA	NA
CASSWGLASYNEQFF	TGTGCCAGCAGCTGGGGACTAGCGTCCTACAATGAGCAGTTCTTC	TRBV7-2	TRBJ2-1	TRBD2	NA
CASSESINRDMAF	TGTGCCAGCAGTGAATCGATAAACCGGGACATGGCCTTC	TRBV6-1	TRBJ1-2	NA	NA
CASSLGAVAPIEQYF	TGCGCCAGCAGCTTGGGAGCGGTCGCCCCCATCGAGCAGTACTTC	TRBV5-1	TRBJ2-7	NA	NA
CASSPLGLASTDTQYF	TGTGCCAGCTCACCCCTTGGACTAGCCTCCACAGATACGCAGTATTTT	TRBV18	TRBJ2-3	TRBD2	NA